A single sample is the source of the 10 T cell receptor beta chains below, sequenced in a study of blood T cells in healthy people across ages. Sample-barcoded 5' priming and a J-beta primer mix drove a second PCR of roughly 7 to 11 cycles. From the 5' RACE reads, TCRdb called clonotypes with MiXCR, one entry per CDR3 protein. The sample includes roughly 930,000 distinct CDR3 sequences, roughly 50% of them seen just once. Sequencing was carried out using blood. The receptors were sampled from a man aged 25 to 40 in good health.

The chain combines TRBV3-1 with TRBJ2-7; D unclear. V dropped 1 base and J dropped 7 bases, with 11 bases sitting between them. The V gene's germline CDR1 is LGHDT and CDR2 YNNKEL (reference sequence). The CDR3 is 13 residues long. DNA for the CDR3: TGTGCCAGCAGCCAAGGCAGTTACAATGAGCAGTACTTC. Protein: CASSQGSYNEQYF.

The chain combines TRBV10-3 with TRBJ2-7; TRBD1 aligns across 9 bases. Losses at the gene ends were 9 bases for V and 2 bases for J; bases not matched to a gene: 8. This CDR3 spans 14 amino acids. Looked up from germline, CDR1 is ENHRY and CDR2 is SYGVKD. CDR3 DNA sequence: TGTGCCATTTCATCCGGGACAGGGACCTACGAGCAGTACTTC. This translates into CAISSGTGTYEQYF.

The rearrangement joins TRBV29-1 to TRBJ2-7; D not certain. Trimming pared 7 bases from V and 0 bases from J, leaving 10 bases between. The germline V gene has CDR1 SQVTM and CDR2 ANQGSEA. The CDR3 contains 12 residues. This CDR3 is CSGADGSYEQYF. The CDR3 nucleotides read TGCAGCGGGGCCGACGGCTCCTACGAGCAGTACTTC.

This clonotype has just a few counts. The chain couples TRBV5-5 to TRBJ2-3; D possibly corresponds to TRBD1 (5 bases). This CDR3 spans 14 amino acids. V shed 0 bases and J shed 4 bases, with 9 bases lying between them. Germline lookup yields CDR1 SGHKS and CDR2 YYEKEE (reference sequence). This CDR3 is CASSLAGYPDTQYF. CDR3 nucleotides: TGTGCCAGCAGCTTGGCAGGGTACCCAGATACGCAGTATTTT.

This clonotype was picked up a small number of times. J is TRBJ1-2 and V is TRBV24-1; D is unclear. Germline CDR1 is KGHDR and CDR2 is SFDVKD. This CDR3 contains 14 residues. V gave up 3 bases and J gave up 8 bases, with 15 bases separating them. CDR3 region: CATSDVSTAKGYTF. The CDR3 DNA reads TGTGCCACCAGTGATGTTTCCACAGCTAAGGGCTACACCTTC.

This clonotype has a handful of counts. The chain joins TRBV2 to TRBJ2-1; 13 bases fit TRBD2. Trimming took 9 bases from V and 8 from J; bases not matched to a gene: 13. The CDR3 is 16 amino acids. The germline gives CDR1 SNHLY, CDR2 FYNNEI. The DNA of the CDR3 is TGTGCCAGAAGGGGGGTATGGACTAGCGGGGGTGATGAGCAGTTCTTC. Protein: CARRGVWTSGGDEQFF.

The chain joins TRBV28 to TRBJ2-5; D is unresolved. The DNA end is more similar to TRBJ2-7, so the J call may be wrong. CDR3 length: 16 amino acids. Germline V CDR1 and CDR2: MDHEN, SYDVKM. Written as DNA, the CDR3 is TGTGCCAGCTATGGATCGGTGACCGACCTATTCTACGAGCAGTACTTC. As protein: CASYGSVTDLFYEQYF.

The chain recombines TRBV7-9 with TRBJ2-7; D is perhaps TRBD2 (5 bases). With 5 bases removed from V and 2 bases from J, the gap between germline ends came to 10 bases. This CDR3 comprises 13 residues. CDR1 and CDR2 from the germline V gene are SEHNR and FQNEAQ (reference sequence). CDR3 coding DNA: TGTGCCAGCAGCACCCGGGGAGCCTACGAGCAGTACTTC. The encoded protein is CASSTRGAYEQYF.

The V gene is TRBV24-1, the J gene TRBJ2-3, with TRBD2 identical over 7 bases. CDR1 is KGHDR and CDR2 is SFDVKD in the germline V gene. Trimming removed 9 bases from V and 0 bases from J; junction bases left unmatched: 5. The CDR3 loop spans 14 amino acids. The CDR3 nucleotides are TGTGCCACCGCGGGAGACCATAGCACAGATACGCAGTATTTT. Encoded protein: CATAGDHSTDTQYF.

This clonotype was observed a handful of times. The chain links TRBV2 to TRBJ1-5; D gene unclear. The CDR3 runs to 14 residues. V was shortened by 2 bases and J by 0 bases, with 5 bases between the two germline ends. Germline V lookup: CDR1 SNHLY, CDR2 FYNNEI. Here the CDR3 reads CASSETASNQPQHF. In nucleotides, the CDR3 is TGTGCCAGCAGTGAAACCGCTAGCAATCAGCCCCAGCATTTT.